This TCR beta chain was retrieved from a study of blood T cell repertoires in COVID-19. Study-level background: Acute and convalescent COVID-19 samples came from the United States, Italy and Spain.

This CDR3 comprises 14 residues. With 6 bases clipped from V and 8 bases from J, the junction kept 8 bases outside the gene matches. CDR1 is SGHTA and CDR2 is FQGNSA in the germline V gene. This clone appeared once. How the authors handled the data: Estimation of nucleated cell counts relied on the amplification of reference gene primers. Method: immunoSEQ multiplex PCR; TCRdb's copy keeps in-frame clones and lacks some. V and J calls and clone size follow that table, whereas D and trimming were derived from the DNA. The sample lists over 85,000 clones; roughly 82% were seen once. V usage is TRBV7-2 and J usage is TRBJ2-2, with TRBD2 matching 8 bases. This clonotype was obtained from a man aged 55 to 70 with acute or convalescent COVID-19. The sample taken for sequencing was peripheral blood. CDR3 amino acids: CASRAGTSPGELFF. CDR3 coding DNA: TGTGCCAGCAGGGCCGGGACTAGTCCTGGGGAGCTGTTTTTT.